This T cell receptor (beta chain) derives from a study of cytomegalovirus exposure and HLA in healthy donors. Study-wide results and limits: A later analysis reportedly found that, within productive TCRs, an Asian-associated ancestry cluster had fewer N-insertions than the mean observed across the roughly 670 donors.

The study ran its PCR with 60 Vbeta and 13 Jbeta primers. In the study's own analysis: Approximately 83 million unique TCR beta chains, about 12 million shared, were counted in a later analysis. The method was immunoSEQ multiplex PCR; TCRdb's version includes in-frame clones alone and lacks a portion of them. V, J and clone size derive from that table, while D and trimming were established from the DNA sequence. Of fewer than 200,000 clones listed, around 75% are singletons. Of note for this clone: The target antigen is unknown.

The CDR3 loop spans 17 amino acids. Germline-derived CDR1 and CDR2 are SGHRS and YFSETQ. The V end lost 0 bases, the J end lost 2 bases, and 17 bases lay between the germline ends. The sequenced sample was PBMCs. The V call is TRBV5-1, the J call TRBJ1-1, with D perhaps TRBD1 (6 bases). This TCR was sampled from a woman aged 25 to 45 in good health and CMV-seronegative. CDR3 coding DNA: TGCGCCAGCAGCTTGGAGATGGGGGGGCGATTTAACACTGAAGCTTTCTTT. Translated, it gives CASSLEMGGRFNTEAFF.